The T cell receptor beta chain under discussion was sequenced for a study of cytomegalovirus exposure and HLA in healthy donors (dated by TCRdb to about 2017). As for the study more broadly: An earlier analysis of 550 to 700 of the donors reported more than 250 Gb of sequence data and roughly 110 million unique TCR beta sequences from around 200 million T cells. An early release covering roughly 640 HLA-typed donors comprised around 300 gigabases of sequencing data and 85 million or so unique TCR sequences. Of the approximately 400 genotyped donors, 70% to 90% were placed in the genetic ancestry cluster associated with self-reported Caucasian donors. The study was designed to test whether signatures of past pathogen exposure could be identified by cataloging public T cell receptors. The study used immunosequencing to profile the T cell repertoires of under 700 subjects and linked those repertoires to cytomegalovirus serostatus. Along with the roughly 700-subject first cohort, a separate validation cohort of over a hundred different subjects was used. High-throughput TCR immunosequencing, statistical association of individual TCRs with disease status, and machine learning were combined to predict cytomegalovirus infection status. In a later analysis, previously published TCR beta repertoires from some 640 donors were re-analyzed and high-resolution HLA genotyping was added so that TCR occurrence patterns could be studied. Rather than using new phenotypic data, the later analysis identified candidate immune exposures from TCR beta sequences and from how often those sequences occurred across donors. An earlier analysis of around 580 of the donors used high-throughput TCR beta sequencing to judge whether each TCR beta V gene segment behaved as functional or pseudogenic. Donor age, sex, ethnicity and CMV serostatus were collected together with the repertoire data. Genome-wide SNP genotypes for about 55% of the 666 donors were used in a later genetic analysis, which treated that subset as a discovery cohort. All discovery cohort repertoires had been generated on a single sequencing platform. HLA typing included class I and class II loci at four-digit resolution. Typing coverage varied by locus: roughly 620-640 donors for A, B, C, DRB1 and DQB1; approximately 500 for DQA1; more than 600 for DPA1; fewer than 480 for DPB1. A handful of DR-DQ haplotypes were handled as single units for association and clustering because linkage in the cohort was strong. Among a few hundred genotyped donors of the cohort, an average of about 240,000 unique TCR beta nucleotide sequences were sequenced per donor, 15% to 20% of them non-productive.

Note on this clone: Its antigen target is currently unknown. No clone much larger than this one lies a single base away; base qualities are absent.

Inclusive of the bounding cysteine and phenylalanine, the CDR3 is 17 residues long. The DNA shown is the 51-base CDR3, in frame from base 1. The trim is 0 bases for V and 2 bases for J, with a gap of 20 bases between the germline ends. CDR1 and CDR2, looked up from the germline V gene (reference sequence), are GTSNPN and SVGIG. Findings and caveats that apply to the study as a whole: The sequencing pipeline was judged likely to have produced a cluster of highly shared sequence variants as a technical artifact. Compared with equally common non-associated chains, HLA-associated TCR beta chains in a later analysis were more clonally expanded and had lower generation probabilities. A later analysis found that TCR association rates varied across HLA loci, with DRB1 alleles showing the most associated TCRs and HLA-C alleles the fewest. Several of the top co-occurrence clusters appeared to be linked to parvovirus B19, influenza, CMV and Epstein-Barr virus, according to a later analysis. The cohort was sequenced for TCR beta chains only, and without alpha or paired-chain data the features that could be detected were limited. A few of the identified cytomegalovirus-associated TCR beta chains were confirmed in vitro to be specific for cytomegalovirus antigens. Because HLA typing was missing for some donors at each locus, association tests included only the typed subset. In a later genetic analysis, fewer N-insertions in productive TCRs were reported among donors in an Asian-associated ancestry cluster than the approximately 630-donor mean. While some public TCRs were present in many individuals, most TCR sequences turned up only very rarely across donors. The study listed 150 to 200 TCR beta chains as associated with cytomegalovirus. Strong co-occurrence of HLA alleles, especially DR and DQ, made assigning TCR associations to individual alleles difficult. Some IMGT-functional V segments, including TRBV6-2 and TRBV6-3, could not be told apart with the 87-base-pair reads, so those segments were excluded. Because counts were too low, 15 to 20 rarely observed V segments, including chromosome 9 orphons, were left out of the earlier analysis of 587 of the donors. Most CMV-associated TCR beta chains appeared to be HLA-restricted in a later analysis, and the HLA associations seemed to be driven largely by CMV exposure. A further reported finding was that TCR beta sequences accurately predicted the HLA-A and HLA-B alleles for most subjects in the first cohort. At a false discovery rate of 0.05, a later analysis linked some 17,000 TCR beta sequences to specific HLA alleles. The authors suggested that the approach could potentially be generalized to other disease states and immunological phenotypes. Cytomegalovirus status was reported to be diagnosed by the classifier with high specificity and sensitivity in both the original and validation cohorts. Presence/absence analyses assumed roughly uniform sequencing depth across donors, an assumption that may not hold. Correlated functional status among segregating V segments might reflect linkage disequilibrium, but an unknown experimental factor could not be ruled out. Immune exposure information for the cohort was limited to CMV serostatus. An earlier analysis of some 560 of the donors showed that most TCR beta V segments appeared in productive rearrangements either about 87% or about 30% of the time, which broadly matched IMGT annotations. An association between a missense DCLRE1C variant and V-gene and J-gene trimming of TCR beta chains was found in a later genetic analysis and replicated in an independent cohort.

The receptor library was made with the immunoSEQ multiplex PCR assay. A mixture of 60 forward primers for TCR Vbeta segments and 13 reverse primers for TCR Jbeta segments was used in the multiplex PCR. The CDR3 region of rearranged TCR beta genes was amplified from genomic DNA by a multiplex PCR assay. The amplified TCR beta libraries were sequenced on the Illumina HiSeq System as 87-base-pair reads. In the paper's pipeline: A later analysis tallied about 77 million unique TCR beta chains across the 640 or so repertoires, and roughly 11 million of those chains were shared by two or more donors. Raw reads were error-corrected and collapsed into unique sequences with a nearest-neighbor algorithm that merged closely related sequences to remove PCR and sequencing errors. Alignment of CDR3 sequences to IMGT reference sequences was used to assign V, D and J gene segments. For a sequence to be retained, a match of at least six nucleotides to both a V gene segment and a J gene segment was required. Rearrangements were classified as productive when the CDR3 lacked stop codons and remained in frame with V and J, and all other rearrangements were classified as non-productive. Following IMGT convention, CDR3 was defined as the stretch from the second conserved V-encoded cysteine up to the conserved J-encoded phenylalanine. In an earlier analysis of 500 to 650 of the donors, sequences lacking an unambiguous match to a single V gene segment were excluded. An earlier analysis of a few hundred of the donors called V segments functional above 56.7% productive rearrangements and segregating when the between-donor standard deviation exceeded 5%. A statistical classification framework was built to diagnose cytomegalovirus status from the catalog of TCR beta chain sequences. In a later analysis, TCR nucleotide sequences were compared against IMGT/GENE-DB human TR gene sequences so that V and J genes could be assigned. The TCRdist pipeline was used in a later analysis to assign CDR3 sequences and most-parsimonious VDJ recombination scenarios. In a later analysis, each TCR beta chain was defined by its CDR3 amino acid sequence together with its V-gene family, and reads without a unique V-gene family were excluded. A later analysis removed 592 highly shared, low-generation-probability nucleotide sequences to deal with suspected cross-contamination and a sequencing artifact. For each public chain, a later analysis derived a clonal expansion index from normalized ranks of inferred template counts within each repertoire. In a later analysis, generation probabilities were computed with a VDJ recombination model fitted to out-of-frame rearrangements, and the resulting probabilities were checked against IGoR. Hypergeometric tests were used in a later analysis to score TCR-TCR, TCR-HLA and TCR-CMV co-occurrence, with a repertoire-size bias correction applied to the TCR pairs. In a later analysis, false discovery rates were estimated by permuting HLA or CMV assignments 20 times. In a later analysis, co-occurring TCRs were grouped using DBSCAN, with TCRdist sequence similarity added in when clustering inside HLA-allele-positive subsets. Repertoires with fewer than 30,000 or more than 120,000 public chains were left out of co-occurrence clustering, as were about five repertoires with anomalous nucleotide sharing. TCRdb re-hosts the immuneACCESS table, in-frame sequences only. Its copies lack some clones; in the studies checked, an unresolved V gene accounts for under half of them, and the cause for the rest is not known. V, J and clone size reflect that table, while D and trimming were determined from the DNA. Present in this sample are roughly 120,000 clones, 70% to 85% of which were seen just once. The ten biggest clones cover 4.5% to 5% of the sample.

In total, 630 or so healthy bone marrow donors made up the cohort. All cohort members were sampled while nominally healthy, although unrecorded immune exposures were likely present. The donor was CMV seropositive and belonged to the group of 250 to 300 seropositive cohort members. Each donor provided a peripheral blood sample, and peripheral blood mononuclear cells were used for TCR beta sequencing. Genomic DNA was extracted from the blood cell samples with the Qiagen DNeasy Blood Extraction Kit. The sequence is built from TRBV30 and TRBJ2-7; matching of 6 bases hints at TRBD1 as the D gene. The receptor comes from a man aged 50 to 60 in good health and CMV-seropositive. Sequences were obtained from PBMCs. The CDR3 region has the sequence CAWSVPRRTALTYEQYF. The nucleotides read TGTGCCTGGAGTGTCCCCCGTAGGACAGCGCTCACCTACGAGCAGTACTTC.